This T cell receptor (beta chain) was recovered during a study of identical twins. From the 5' RACE reads, TCRdb called clonotypes with MiXCR, one entry per CDR3 protein. In the table there are under 1 million distinct CDR3 sequences, approximately 13% of which are singletons. This clonotype was seen more than once but under ten times. Germline CDR1 and CDR2: KGHSH and LQKENI. This CDR3 is built from 14 residues. V lost 3 bases, J lost 4 bases, and 13 bases lay in between. This sample also appeared in a second study, on yellow fever vaccine responses in identical twins.

V is TRBV18 and J is TRBJ2-7; D ambiguous. The receptor's source is a woman under 30 in good health. Sequencing input: PBMCs. CDR3: CASSPATSSYEQYV. Here the CDR3 DNA reads TGTGCCAGCTCACCCGCCACCTCTTCATACGAGCAGTACGTC.